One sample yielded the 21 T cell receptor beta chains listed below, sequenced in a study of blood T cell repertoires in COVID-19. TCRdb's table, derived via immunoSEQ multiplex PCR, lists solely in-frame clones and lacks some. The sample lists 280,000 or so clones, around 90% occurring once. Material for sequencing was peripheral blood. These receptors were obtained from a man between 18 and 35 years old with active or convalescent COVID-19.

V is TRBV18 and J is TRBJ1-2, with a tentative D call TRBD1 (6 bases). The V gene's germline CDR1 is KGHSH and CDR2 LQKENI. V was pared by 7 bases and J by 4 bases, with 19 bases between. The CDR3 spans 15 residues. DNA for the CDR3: TGTGCCAGCTACCAGGGGCAGGGATATGGCTATGGCTACACCTTC. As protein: CASYQGQGYGYGYTF.

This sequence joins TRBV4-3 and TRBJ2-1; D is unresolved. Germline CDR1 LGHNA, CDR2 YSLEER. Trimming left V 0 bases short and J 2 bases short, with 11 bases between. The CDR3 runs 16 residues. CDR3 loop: CASSQDVRQTYNEQFF. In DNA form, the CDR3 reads TGCGCCAGCAGCCAAGATGTCAGGCAGACCTACAATGAGCAGTTCTTC.

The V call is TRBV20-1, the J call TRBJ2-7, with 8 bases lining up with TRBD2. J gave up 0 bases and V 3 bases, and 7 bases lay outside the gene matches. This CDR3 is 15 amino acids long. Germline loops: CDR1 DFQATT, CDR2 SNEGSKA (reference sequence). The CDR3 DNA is TGCAGTGCTAGTCTAGCGGGTGAAAGCTCCTACGAGCAGTACTTC. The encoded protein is CSASLAGESSYEQYF.

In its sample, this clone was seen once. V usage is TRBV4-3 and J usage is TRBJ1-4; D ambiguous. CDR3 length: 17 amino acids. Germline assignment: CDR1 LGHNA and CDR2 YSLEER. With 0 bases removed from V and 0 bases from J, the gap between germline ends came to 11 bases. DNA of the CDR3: TGCGCCAGCAGCCAAGACGAGGAGTCTGCAACTAATGAAAAACTGTTTTTT. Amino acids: CASSQDEESATNEKLFF.

The CDR3, as DNA: TGCAGCGTTGTCGGGGGGGGCGACTATGGCTACACCTTC. It yields the protein CSVVGGGDYGYTF. The chain joins TRBV29-1 to TRBJ1-2; perhaps TRBD1 as D (6 bases). CDR1 and CDR2 from the germline V gene are SQVTM and ANQGSEA. The V and J ends lost 4 bases and 3 bases respectively, with 12 bases between them. The CDR3 covers 13 residues.

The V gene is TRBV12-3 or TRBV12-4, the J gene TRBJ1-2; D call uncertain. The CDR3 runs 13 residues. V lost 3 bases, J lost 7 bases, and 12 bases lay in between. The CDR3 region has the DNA TGTGCCAGCAGTTTTCTCGACCGGGGTGGCTACACCTTC. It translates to CASSFLDRGGYTF.

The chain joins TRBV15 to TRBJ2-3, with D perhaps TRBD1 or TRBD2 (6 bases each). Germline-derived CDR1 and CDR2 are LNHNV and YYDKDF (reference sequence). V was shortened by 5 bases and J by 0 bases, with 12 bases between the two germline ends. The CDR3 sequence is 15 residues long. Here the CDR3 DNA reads TGTGCCACCAGCCGAGGGGGGACAAGCACAGATACGCAGTATTTT. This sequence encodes CATSRGGTSTDTQYF.

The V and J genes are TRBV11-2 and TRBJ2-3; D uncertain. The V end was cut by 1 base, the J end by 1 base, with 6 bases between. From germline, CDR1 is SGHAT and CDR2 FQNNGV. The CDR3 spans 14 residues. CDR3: CASSLVSGTDTQYF. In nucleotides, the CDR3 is TGTGCCAGCAGCTTAGTATCCGGCACAGATACGCAGTATTTT. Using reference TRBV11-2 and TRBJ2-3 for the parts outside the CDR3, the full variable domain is EAGVAQSPRYKIIEKRQSVAFWCNPISGHATLYWYQQILGQGPKLLIQFQNNGVVDDSQLPKDRFSAERLKGVDSTLKIQPAKLEDSAVYLCASSLVSGTDTQYFGPGTRLTVL.

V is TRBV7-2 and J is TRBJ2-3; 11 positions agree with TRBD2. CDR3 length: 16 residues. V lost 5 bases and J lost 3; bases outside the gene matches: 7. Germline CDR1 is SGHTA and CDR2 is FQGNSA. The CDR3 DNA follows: TGTGCCAGCAGCCTGCTTAGCGGGGGGGCAACAGATACGCAGTATTTT. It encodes CASSLLSGGATDTQYF.

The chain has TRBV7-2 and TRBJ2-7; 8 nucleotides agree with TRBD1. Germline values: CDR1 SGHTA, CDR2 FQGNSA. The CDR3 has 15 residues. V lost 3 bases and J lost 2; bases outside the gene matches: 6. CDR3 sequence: CASSFAGQVPYEQYF. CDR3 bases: TGTGCCAGCAGCTTCGCGGGACAGGTGCCCTACGAGCAGTACTTC.

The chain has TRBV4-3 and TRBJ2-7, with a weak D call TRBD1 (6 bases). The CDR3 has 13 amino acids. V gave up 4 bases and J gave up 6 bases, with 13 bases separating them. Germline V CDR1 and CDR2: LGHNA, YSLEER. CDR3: CASSLSMTGEQYF. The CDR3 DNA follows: TGCGCCAGCAGCCTATCTATGACAGGCGAGCAGTACTTC.

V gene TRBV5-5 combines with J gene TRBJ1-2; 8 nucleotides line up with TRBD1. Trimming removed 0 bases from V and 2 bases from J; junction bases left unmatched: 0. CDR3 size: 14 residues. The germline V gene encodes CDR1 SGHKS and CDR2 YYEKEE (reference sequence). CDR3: CASSLGQGNYGYTF. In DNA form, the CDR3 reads TGTGCCAGCAGCTTGGGACAGGGGAACTATGGCTACACCTTC.

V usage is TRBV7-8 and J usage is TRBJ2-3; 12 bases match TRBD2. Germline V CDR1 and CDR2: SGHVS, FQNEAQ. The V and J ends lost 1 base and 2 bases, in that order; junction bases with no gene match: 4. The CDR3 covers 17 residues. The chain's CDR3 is CASSLGLAGDITDTQYF. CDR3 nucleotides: TGTGCCAGCAGCTTAGGACTAGCGGGGGACATCACAGATACGCAGTATTTT.

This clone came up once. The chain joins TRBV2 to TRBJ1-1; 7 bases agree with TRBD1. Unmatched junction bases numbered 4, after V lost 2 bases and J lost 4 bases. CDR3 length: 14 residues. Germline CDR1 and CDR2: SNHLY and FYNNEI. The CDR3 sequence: CASSERDSITEAFF. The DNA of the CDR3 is TGTGCCAGCAGTGAACGGGACAGTATCACTGAAGCTTTCTTT.

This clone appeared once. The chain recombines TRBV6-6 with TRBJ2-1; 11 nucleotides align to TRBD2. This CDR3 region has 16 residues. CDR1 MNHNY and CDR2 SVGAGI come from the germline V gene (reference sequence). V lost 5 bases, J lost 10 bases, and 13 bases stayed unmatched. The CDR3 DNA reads TGTGCCAGCAGTCTCCACTTAGCGGGGGGGCGGAGGGAGCAGTTCTTC. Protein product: CASSLHLAGGRREQFF.

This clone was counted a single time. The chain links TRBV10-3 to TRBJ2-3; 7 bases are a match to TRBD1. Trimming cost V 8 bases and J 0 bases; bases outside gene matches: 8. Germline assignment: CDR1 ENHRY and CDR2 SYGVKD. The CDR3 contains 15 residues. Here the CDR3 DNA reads TGTGCCATCGGACAGGCCGGATCTAGCACAGATACGCAGTATTTT. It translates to CAIGQAGSSTDTQYF.

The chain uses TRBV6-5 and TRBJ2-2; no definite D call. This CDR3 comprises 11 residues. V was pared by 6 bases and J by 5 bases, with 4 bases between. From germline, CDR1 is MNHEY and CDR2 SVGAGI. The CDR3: CASSPTGELFF. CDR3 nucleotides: TGTGCCAGCAGCCCAACCGGGGAGCTGTTTTTT.

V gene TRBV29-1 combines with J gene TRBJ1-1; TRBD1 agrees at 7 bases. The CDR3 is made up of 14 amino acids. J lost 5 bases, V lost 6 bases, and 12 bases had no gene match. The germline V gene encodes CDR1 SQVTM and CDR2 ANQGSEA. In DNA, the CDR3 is TGCAGCGTCCGCCGGACAGGTATGGGGACTGAAGCTTTCTTT. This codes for CSVRRTGMGTEAFF. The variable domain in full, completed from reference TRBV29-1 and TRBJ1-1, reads SAVISQKPSRDICQRGTSLTIQCQVDSQVTMMFWYRQQPGQSLTLIATANQGSEATYESGFVIDKFPISRPNLTFSTLTVSNMSPEDSSIYLCSVRRTGMGTEAFFGQGTRLTVV.

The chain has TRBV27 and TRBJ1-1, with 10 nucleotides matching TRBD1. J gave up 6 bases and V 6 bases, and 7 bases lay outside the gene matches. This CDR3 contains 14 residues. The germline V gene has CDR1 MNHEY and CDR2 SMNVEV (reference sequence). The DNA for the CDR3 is TGTGCCAGCAGACAAGGACAGGGGGTCGCTGAAGCTTTCTTT. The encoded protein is CASRQGQGVAEAFF.

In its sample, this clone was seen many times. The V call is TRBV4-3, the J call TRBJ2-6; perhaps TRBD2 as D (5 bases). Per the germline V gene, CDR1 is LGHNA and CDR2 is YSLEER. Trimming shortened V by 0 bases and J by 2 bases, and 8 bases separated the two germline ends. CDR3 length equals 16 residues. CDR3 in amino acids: CASSQDEGAGANVLTF. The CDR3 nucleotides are TGCGCCAGCAGCCAAGATGAGGGAGCTGGGGCCAACGTCCTGACTTTC.

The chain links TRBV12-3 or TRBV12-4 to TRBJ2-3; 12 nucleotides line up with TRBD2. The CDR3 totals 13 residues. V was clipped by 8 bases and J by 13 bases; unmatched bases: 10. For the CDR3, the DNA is TGTGCCAGCCAGTTCCTAGCGGGGGGGCCGGAGTATTTT. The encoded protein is CASQFLAGGPEYF.